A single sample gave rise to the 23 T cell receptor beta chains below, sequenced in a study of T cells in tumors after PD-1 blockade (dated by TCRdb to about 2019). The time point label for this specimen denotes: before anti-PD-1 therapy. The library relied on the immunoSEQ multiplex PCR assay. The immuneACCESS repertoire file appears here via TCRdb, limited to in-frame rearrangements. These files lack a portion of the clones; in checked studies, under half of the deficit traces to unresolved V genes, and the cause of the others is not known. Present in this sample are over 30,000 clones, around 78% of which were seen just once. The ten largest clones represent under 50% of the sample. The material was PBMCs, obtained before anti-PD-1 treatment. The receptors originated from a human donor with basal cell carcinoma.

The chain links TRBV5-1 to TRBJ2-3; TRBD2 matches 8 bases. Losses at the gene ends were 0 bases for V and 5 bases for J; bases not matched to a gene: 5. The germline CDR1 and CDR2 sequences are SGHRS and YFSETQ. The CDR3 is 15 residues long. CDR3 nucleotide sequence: TGCGCCAGCAGCTTGGGACTAGCGCTGGGAGATACGCAGTATTTT. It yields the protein CASSLGLALGDTQYF.

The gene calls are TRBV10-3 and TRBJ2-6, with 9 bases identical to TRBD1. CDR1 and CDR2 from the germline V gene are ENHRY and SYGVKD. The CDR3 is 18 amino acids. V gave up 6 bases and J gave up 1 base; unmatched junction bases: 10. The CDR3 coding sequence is TGTGCCATCAGCTCGGGACAGGGATTAACGTCTGGGGCCAACGTCCTGACTTTC. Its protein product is CAISSGQGLTSGANVLTF.

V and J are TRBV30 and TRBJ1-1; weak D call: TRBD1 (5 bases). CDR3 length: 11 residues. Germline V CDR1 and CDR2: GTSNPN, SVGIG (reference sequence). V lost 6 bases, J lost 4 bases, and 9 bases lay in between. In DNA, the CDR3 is TGTGCCTGCCATGGGGGCACTGAAGCTTTCTTT. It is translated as CACHGGTEAFF.

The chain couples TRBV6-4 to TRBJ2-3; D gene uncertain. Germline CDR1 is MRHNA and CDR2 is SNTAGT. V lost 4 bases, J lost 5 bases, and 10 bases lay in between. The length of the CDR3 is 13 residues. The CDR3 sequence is CASSGEAGDTQYF. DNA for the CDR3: TGTGCCAGCAGTGGAGAGGCAGGAGATACGCAGTATTTT.

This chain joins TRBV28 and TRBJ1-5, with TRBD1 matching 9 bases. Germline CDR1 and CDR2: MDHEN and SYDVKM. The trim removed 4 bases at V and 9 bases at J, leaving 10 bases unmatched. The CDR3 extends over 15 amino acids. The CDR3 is CASSYGDREEGPQHF. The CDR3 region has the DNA TGTGCCAGCAGTTACGGGGACAGGGAAGAGGGGCCCCAGCATTTT.

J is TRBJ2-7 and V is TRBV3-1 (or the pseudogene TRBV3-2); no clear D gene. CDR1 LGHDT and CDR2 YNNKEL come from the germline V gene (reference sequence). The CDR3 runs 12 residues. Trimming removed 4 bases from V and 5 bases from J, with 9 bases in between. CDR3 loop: CASSPTWNEQYF. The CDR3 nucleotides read TGTGCCAGCAGCCCTACCTGGAACGAGCAGTACTTC.

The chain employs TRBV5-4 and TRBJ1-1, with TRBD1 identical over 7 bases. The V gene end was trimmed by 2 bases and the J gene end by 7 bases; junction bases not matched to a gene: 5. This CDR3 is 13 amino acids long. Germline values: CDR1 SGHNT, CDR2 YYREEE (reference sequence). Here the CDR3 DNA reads TGTGCCAGCAGCTTCGTGACAGGGCATGAAGCTTTCTTT. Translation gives CASSFVTGHEAFF.

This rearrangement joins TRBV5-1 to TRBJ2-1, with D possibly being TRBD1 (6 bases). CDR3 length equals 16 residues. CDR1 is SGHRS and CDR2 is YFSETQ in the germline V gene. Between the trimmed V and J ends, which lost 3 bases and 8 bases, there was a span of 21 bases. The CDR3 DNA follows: TGCGCCAGCAGCTCGGACAGTTCGGGTTTCGCGGATGAGCAGTTCTTC. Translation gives CASSSDSSGFADEQFF.

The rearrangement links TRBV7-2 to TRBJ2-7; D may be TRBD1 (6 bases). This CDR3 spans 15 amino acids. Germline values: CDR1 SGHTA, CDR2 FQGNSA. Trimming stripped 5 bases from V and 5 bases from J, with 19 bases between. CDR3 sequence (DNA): TGTGCCAGCAGCCCCGCGACAGGTTCTTCCCACGAGCAGTACTTC. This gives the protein CASSPATGSSHEQYF.

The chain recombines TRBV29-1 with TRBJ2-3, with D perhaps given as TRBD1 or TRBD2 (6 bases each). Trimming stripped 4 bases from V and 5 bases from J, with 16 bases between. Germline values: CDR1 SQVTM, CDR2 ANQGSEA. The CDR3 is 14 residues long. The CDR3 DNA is TGCAGCGTTGGACAGGACACCGGGGGAGATACGCAGTATTTT. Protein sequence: CSVGQDTGGDTQYF.

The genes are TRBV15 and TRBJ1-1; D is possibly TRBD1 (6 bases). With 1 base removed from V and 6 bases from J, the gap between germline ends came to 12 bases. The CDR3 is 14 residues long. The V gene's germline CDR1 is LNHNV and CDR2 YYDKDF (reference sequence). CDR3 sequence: CATSRAIGGSEAFF. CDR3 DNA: TGTGCCACCAGCAGAGCAATAGGGGGATCTGAAGCTTTCTTT.

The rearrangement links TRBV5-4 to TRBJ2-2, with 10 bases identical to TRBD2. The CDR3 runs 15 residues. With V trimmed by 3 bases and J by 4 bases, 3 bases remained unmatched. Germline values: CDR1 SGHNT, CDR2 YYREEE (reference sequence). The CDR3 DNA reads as TGTGCCAGCAGCTCCGAGCGGGGGGGCACCGGGGAGCTGTTTTTT. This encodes CASSSERGGTGELFF.

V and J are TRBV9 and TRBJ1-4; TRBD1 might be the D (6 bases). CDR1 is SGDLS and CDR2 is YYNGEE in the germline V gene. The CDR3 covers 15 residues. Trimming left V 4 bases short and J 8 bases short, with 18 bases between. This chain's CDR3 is CASSPTDSEGEKLFF. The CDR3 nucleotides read TGTGCCAGCAGCCCCACGGACAGCGAAGGCGAAAAACTGTTTTTT.

CDR3 sequence (DNA): TGTGCCAGCAGTTACCGCGGGAGGCGGGGGAACAATGAGCAGTTCTTC. It specifies CASSYRGRRGNNEQFF. The V call is TRBV6-6, the J call TRBJ2-1; TRBD2 aligns across 8 bases. The germline gives CDR1 MNHNY, CDR2 SVGAGI (reference sequence). Trimming cost V 2 bases and J 5 bases; bases outside gene matches: 8. There are 16 residues in the CDR3.

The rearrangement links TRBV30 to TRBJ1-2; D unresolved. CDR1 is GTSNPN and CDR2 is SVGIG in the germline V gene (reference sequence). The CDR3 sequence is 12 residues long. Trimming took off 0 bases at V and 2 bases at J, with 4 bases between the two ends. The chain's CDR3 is CAWSVLNYGYTF. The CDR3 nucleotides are TGTGCCTGGAGTGTACTAAACTATGGCTACACCTTC.

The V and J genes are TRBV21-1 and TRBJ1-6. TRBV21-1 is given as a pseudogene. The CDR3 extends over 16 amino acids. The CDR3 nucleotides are TGTGCCAGCAGCAATCCCCAAGGGGAGAGTCGATCACCCCTCCACTTT. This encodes CASSNPQGESRSPLHF.

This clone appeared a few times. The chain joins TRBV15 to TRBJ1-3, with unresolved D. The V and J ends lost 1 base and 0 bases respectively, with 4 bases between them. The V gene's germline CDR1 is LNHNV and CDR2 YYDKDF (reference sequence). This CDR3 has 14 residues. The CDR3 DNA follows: TGTGCCACCAGCAGAGGGGGCTCTGGAAACACCATATATTTT. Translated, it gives CATSRGGSGNTIYF.

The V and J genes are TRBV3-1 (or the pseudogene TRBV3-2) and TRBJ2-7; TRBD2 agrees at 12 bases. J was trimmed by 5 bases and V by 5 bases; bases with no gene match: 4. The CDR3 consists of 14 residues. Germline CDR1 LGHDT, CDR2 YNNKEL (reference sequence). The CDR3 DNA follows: TGTGCCAGCAGCGCCCGGACTAGCGGGGACGAGCAGTACTTC. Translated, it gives CASSARTSGDEQYF.

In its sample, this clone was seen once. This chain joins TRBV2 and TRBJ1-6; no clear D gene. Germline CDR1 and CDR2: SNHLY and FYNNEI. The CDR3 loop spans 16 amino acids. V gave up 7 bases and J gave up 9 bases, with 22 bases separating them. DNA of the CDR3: TGTGCCAGCACGGAAAAAGAAGGCAGAAGTACTTCACCCCTCCACTTT. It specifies CASTEKEGRSTSPLHF.

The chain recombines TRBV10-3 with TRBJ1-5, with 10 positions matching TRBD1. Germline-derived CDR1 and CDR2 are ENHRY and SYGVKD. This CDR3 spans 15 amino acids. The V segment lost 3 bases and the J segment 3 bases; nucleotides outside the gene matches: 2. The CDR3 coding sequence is TGTGCCATCAGTGACGGGACAGGGGTCAATCAGCCCCAGCATTTT. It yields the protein CAISDGTGVNQPQHF.

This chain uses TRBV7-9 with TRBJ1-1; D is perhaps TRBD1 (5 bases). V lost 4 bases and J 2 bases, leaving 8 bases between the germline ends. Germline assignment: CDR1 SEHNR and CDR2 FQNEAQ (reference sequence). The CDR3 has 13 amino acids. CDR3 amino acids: CASSWDGNTEAFF. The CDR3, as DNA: TGTGCCAGCAGCTGGGACGGTAACACTGAAGCTTTCTTT.

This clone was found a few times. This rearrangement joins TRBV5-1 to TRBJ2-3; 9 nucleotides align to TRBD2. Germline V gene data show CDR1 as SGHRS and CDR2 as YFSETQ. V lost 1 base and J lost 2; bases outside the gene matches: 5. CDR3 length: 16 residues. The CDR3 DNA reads TGCGCCAGCAGCTTGACCCCTAGCGGGGACACAGATACGCAGTATTTT. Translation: CASSLTPSGDTDTQYF.

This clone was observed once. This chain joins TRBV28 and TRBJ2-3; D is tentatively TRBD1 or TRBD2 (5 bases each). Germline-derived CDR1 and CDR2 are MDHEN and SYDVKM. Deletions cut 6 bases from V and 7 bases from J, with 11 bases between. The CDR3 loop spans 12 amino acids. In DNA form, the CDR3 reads TGTGCCAGCAGGGCACAGGACTATACGCAGTATTTT. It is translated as CASRAQDYTQYF.